The text below deals with one TCR beta chain. These data originate in a study of shared T cell receptors in the human thymus. Profiling relied on immunoSEQ multiplex PCR, and the TCRdb table lists in-frame clones only, not all of them. The profile covers more than 300,000 clones, with approximately 95% appearing a single time and approximately 0.02% taken by the ten largest. The CDR3 length is 16 residues. In germline, CDR1 is SGHNT, CDR2 YYREEE (reference sequence). V was pared by 6 bases and J by 1 base, with 16 bases between. Sequencing used thymocytes. The rearrangement joins TRBV5-4 to TRBJ2-2; a weak D match, TRBD1 (6 bases). The origin of this receptor is a human donor. The DNA for the CDR3 is TGTGCCAGCACTCATCGGACAGATTTGAACACCGGGGAGCTGTTTTTT. Translated, it gives CASTHRTDLNTGELFF.